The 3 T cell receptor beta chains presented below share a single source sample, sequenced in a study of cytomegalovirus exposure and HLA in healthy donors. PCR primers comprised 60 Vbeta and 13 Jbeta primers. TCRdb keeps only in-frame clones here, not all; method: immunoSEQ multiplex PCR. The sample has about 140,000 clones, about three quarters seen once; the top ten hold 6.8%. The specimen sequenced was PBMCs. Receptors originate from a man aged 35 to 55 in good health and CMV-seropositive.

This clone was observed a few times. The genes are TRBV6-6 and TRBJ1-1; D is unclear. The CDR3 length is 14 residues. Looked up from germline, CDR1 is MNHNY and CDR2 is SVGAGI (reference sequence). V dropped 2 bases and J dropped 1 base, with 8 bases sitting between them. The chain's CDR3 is CASSYNTENTEAFF. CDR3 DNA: TGTGCCAGCAGTTACAACACAGAGAACACTGAAGCTTTCTTT.

CDR3 amino acids: CASSLQAGRDYRQFF. DNA of the CDR3: TGTGCCAGCAGTTTACAGGCAGGAAGGGACTACAGGCAGTTCTTC. This chain uses TRBV28 with TRBJ2-1; 7 positions match TRBD2. Germline CDR1 and CDR2: MDHEN and SYDVKM. V lost 2 bases, J lost 12 bases, and 13 bases stayed unmatched. The CDR3 has 15 residues.

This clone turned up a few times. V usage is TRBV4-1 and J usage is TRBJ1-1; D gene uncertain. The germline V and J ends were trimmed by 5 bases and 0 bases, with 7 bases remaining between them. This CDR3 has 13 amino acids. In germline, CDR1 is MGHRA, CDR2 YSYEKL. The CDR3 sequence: CASSYAVNTEAFF. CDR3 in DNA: TGCGCCAGCAGCTACGCAGTGAACACTGAAGCTTTCTTT.